A single sample gave rise to the 18 T cell receptor beta chains below, sequenced in a study of beta chain features in type 1 diabetes. Study-level findings and limits: TCRB CDR3 length was moderately but significantly reduced in all four CD4+ subsets of Type 1 diabetes patients.

For these receptors, no antigen is known. The authors reverse transcribed all of the isolated RNA, so sequencing captured expressed TCRB transcripts. The protocol was immunoSEQ multiplex PCR, while the TCRdb copy is restricted to in-frame clones and leaves out a portion. The sample has around 53,000 clones, just under 65% seen once. The sequenced sample consisted of stem cell memory CD4+ T cells from blood. These receptors all stem from a woman in her 30s with type 1 diabetes.

This clone was observed once. This rearrangement joins TRBV2 to TRBJ1-5; no firm D call. This CDR3 has 14 amino acids. Germline values: CDR1 SNHLY, CDR2 FYNNEI. V lost 3 bases to trimming and J lost 1 base, with 7 bases between them. CDR3 DNA: TGTGCCAGCAGTGATGAGTTAAGCAATCAGCCCCAGCATTTT. Translating gives CASSDELSNQPQHF.

The chain recombines TRBV4-1 with TRBJ1-2; D might be TRBD1 (6 bases). This CDR3 is built from 16 residues. V was shortened by 1 base and J by 4 bases, with 16 bases between the two germline ends. The germline V gene has CDR1 MGHRA and CDR2 YSYEKL. The CDR3 loop reads CASSQAGTPYRYGYTF. DNA of the CDR3: TGCGCCAGCAGCCAAGCCGGGACACCCTACCGCTATGGCTACACCTTC.

The gene calls are TRBV7-9 and TRBJ1-3; 7 bases align to TRBD1. Trimming cost V 4 bases and J 2 bases; bases outside gene matches: 5. The CDR3 extends over 15 amino acids. Germline V gene sequence: CDR1 SEHNR, CDR2 FQNEAQ (reference sequence). CDR3 coding DNA: TGTGCCAGCAGCTCAACTGACAGGGCTGGAAACACCATATATTTT. Translation: CASSSTDRAGNTIYF.

This chain connects TRBV2 to TRBJ2-4; 7 bases align to TRBD1. The CDR3 consists of 12 residues. Germline V CDR1 and CDR2: SNHLY, FYNNEI. V lost 5 bases, J lost 15 bases, and 10 bases stayed unmatched. CDR3 amino acids: CASSPGQDRRYF. The CDR3 nucleotides are TGTGCCAGCAGTCCAGGACAGGATCGTCGGTACTTC.

The V and J genes are TRBV11-2 and TRBJ2-7, with 9 positions matching TRBD2. The CDR3 loop spans 14 amino acids. The ends lost 5 bases at V and 4 bases at J; junction bases unmatched: 6. Per germline, CDR1 SGHAT and CDR2 FQNNGV. The CDR3 reads CASSPNSGSYEQYF. The CDR3 region has the DNA TGTGCCAGCAGCCCCAATAGCGGGAGTTACGAGCAGTACTTC.

This clone is a singleton in its sample. The chain links TRBV15 to TRBJ2-3; tentative D call: TRBD1 (7 bases). The V end lost 5 bases, the J end lost 4 bases, and 19 bases lay between the germline ends. The CDR3 runs 16 residues. Germline values: CDR1 LNHNV, CDR2 YYDKDF (reference sequence). CDR3 coding DNA: TGTGCCACCAGCGGGATTCAGGGGGGAGCGGCAGATACGCAGTATTTT. It specifies CATSGIQGGAADTQYF.

The sample holds one count of this clone. This chain joins TRBV11-2 and TRBJ2-4; tentatively, D is TRBD2 (6 bases). V shed 1 base and J shed 6 bases, with 16 bases lying between them. CDR1 is SGHAT, CDR2 FQNNGV, per germline. The CDR3 loop spans 16 amino acids. The CDR3 bases are TGTGCCAGCAGCTTAGTCTACGCGGGAACGGGAAACATTCAGTACTTC. This translates into CASSLVYAGTGNIQYF.

The rearrangement links TRBV11-2 to TRBJ2-7; possibly TRBD1 for D (6 bases). With 5 bases removed from V and 4 bases from J, the gap between germline ends came to 9 bases. This CDR3 region has 12 residues. Germline assignment: CDR1 SGHAT and CDR2 FQNNGV. The CDR3 sequence: CASSPQGYEQYF. CDR3 DNA: TGTGCCAGCAGCCCACAGGGTTACGAGCAGTACTTC.

This clone was found once. V is TRBV19 and J is TRBJ2-1; 9 positions agree with TRBD1. V lost 1 base, J lost 7 bases, and 2 bases stayed unmatched. This CDR3 contains 14 residues. The germline V gene has CDR1 LNHDA and CDR2 SQIVND (reference sequence). The CDR3 is CASSIAGQGNEQFF. CDR3 DNA: TGTGCCAGTAGTATAGCGGGACAGGGAAATGAGCAGTTCTTC.

The chain links TRBV19 to TRBJ2-2, with TRBD2 matching 12 bases. The ends lost 6 bases at V and 5 bases at J; junction bases unmatched: 10. The CDR3 length is 17 residues. The germline V gene encodes CDR1 LNHDA and CDR2 SQIVND (reference sequence). This chain's CDR3 is CASSRRLLAGGTGELFF. The DNA for the CDR3 is TGTGCCAGTAGCCGACGACTACTAGCGGGAGGAACCGGGGAGCTGTTTTTT.

This chain links TRBV7-3 with TRBJ2-1; 10 bases align to TRBD2. From germline, CDR1 is SGHTA and CDR2 FQGTGA. The CDR3 sequence is 17 residues long. V lost 1 base, J lost 5 bases, and 8 bases stayed unmatched. The CDR3 loop reads CASSLSLGTSVHNEQFF. The CDR3 nucleotides are TGTGCCAGCAGCTTAAGTCTTGGGACTAGCGTACACAATGAGCAGTTCTTC. The full variable domain, rest sourced from reference TRBV7-3 and TRBJ2-1, is GAGVSQTPSNKVTEKGKYVELRCDPISGHTALYWYRQSLGQGPEFLIYFQGTGAADDSGLPNDRFFAVRPEGSVSTLKIQRTERGDSAVYLCASSLSLGTSVHNEQFFGPGTRLTVL.

CDR3 residues: CASSLRGSGRVLYNEQFF. The CDR3 coding sequence is TGTGCCAGCAGCTTAAGGGGAAGCGGGAGGGTCCTCTACAATGAGCAGTTCTTC. The chain combines TRBV7-9 with TRBJ2-1; 10 bases line up with TRBD2. The junction had 10 bases not matched to a gene; V was cut back by 2 bases and J by 3 bases. Germline V lookup: CDR1 SEHNR, CDR2 FQNEAQ (reference sequence). This CDR3 spans 18 amino acids.

This chain joins TRBV18 and TRBJ2-6; D is undetermined. Trimming took off 2 bases at V and 0 bases at J, with 11 bases between the two ends. The CDR3 loop spans 17 amino acids. Germline V CDR1 and CDR2: KGHSH, LQKENI. The DNA of the CDR3 is TGTGCCAGCTCACCAGATGTTCTAGGCTCTGGGGCCAACGTCCTGACTTTC. Translating gives CASSPDVLGSGANVLTF. Filled out from reference TRBV18 and TRBJ2-6, the complete variable domain reads NAGVMQNPRHLVRRRGQEARLRCSPMKGHSHVYWYRQLPEEGLKFMVYLQKENIIDESGMPKERFSAEFPKEGPSILRIQQVVRGDSAAYFCASSPDVLGSGANVLTFGAGSRLTVL.

The chain recombines TRBV5-1 with TRBJ2-7; 8 bases align to TRBD1. The germline gives CDR1 SGHRS, CDR2 YFSETQ. The CDR3 totals 14 residues. After removal of 3 bases from V and 6 bases from J, the junction contained 8 bases not matched to a gene. The CDR3 is CASSWDRSRSEQYF. DNA of the CDR3: TGCGCCAGCAGCTGGGACAGGTCTCGGAGCGAGCAGTACTTC.

This chain connects TRBV30 to TRBJ1-2, with a weak D call TRBD1 (6 bases). Germline assignment: CDR1 GTSNPN and CDR2 SVGIG (reference sequence). V was shortened by 6 bases and J by 9 bases, with 17 bases between the two germline ends. This CDR3 contains 12 residues. In DNA form, the CDR3 reads TGTGCCTGCTCGGACAGAGGTTTTAGCTACACCTTC. Amino acid sequence: CACSDRGFSYTF. The full variable domain, its missing parts supplied by reference TRBV30 and TRBJ1-2, is SQTIHQWPATLVQPVGSPLSLECTVEGTSNPNLYWYRQAAGRGLQLLFYSVGIGQISSEVPQNLSASRPQDRQFILSSKKLLLSDSGFYLCACSDRGFSYTFGSGTRLTVV.

This chain joins TRBV29-1 and TRBJ2-7; 8 nucleotides match TRBD2. CDR3 length equals 12 residues. The J segment lost 4 bases and the V segment lost 7 bases, leaving 6 bases of the junction unmatched. CDR1 and CDR2 (germline): SQVTM, ANQGSEA. CDR3 nucleotide sequence: TGCAGCGCCTTGACTAGCGTGTACGAGCAGTACTTC. Its protein product is CSALTSVYEQYF.

This sequence joins TRBV29-1 and TRBJ2-1, with 7 nucleotides matching TRBD2. V trimming: 7 bases; J trimming: 7 bases; junction bases outside the gene matches: 7. The germline V gene encodes CDR1 SQVTM and CDR2 ANQGSEA. The CDR3 covers 12 residues. The DNA of the CDR3 is TGCAGCGGAGAGCGGGGTGGAAATGAGCAGTTCTTC. It specifies CSGERGGNEQFF.

The chain links TRBV18 to TRBJ1-4; D unclear. CDR1 and CDR2 (germline): KGHSH, LQKENI. The CDR3 covers 14 residues. The V and J ends lost 2 bases and 8 bases respectively, with 12 bases between them. DNA of the CDR3: TGTGCCAGCTCACCAACATCGACACCGGAAAAACTGTTTTTT. This sequence encodes CASSPTSTPEKLFF.